This T cell receptor (beta chain) comes out of a study of Ad26.COV2.S vaccination and SARS-CoV-2 variants. Study at large: Ad26.COV2.S shots went into the muscle once or twice, 56 days apart. Whole-study findings and limits: The study found similar non-spike TCR breadth in vaccine and placebo recipients. It was vaccine recipients, not placebo recipients, who had the higher spike-specific TCR breadth.

As for this clone: Its specificity is unknown.

Losses at the gene ends were 0 bases for V and 0 bases for J; bases not matched to a gene: 1. This CDR3 is built from 15 residues. Germline CDR1 is LNHNV and CDR2 is YYDKDF (reference sequence). Generated by immunoSEQ multiplex PCR, the TCRdb table keeps only in-frame clones and is missing some. The table includes more than 300,000 clones, roughly 84% detected once. Regarding treatment: around 19 received Ad26.COV2.S at low or high dose, single or two shots; roughly five received placebo; per-sample allocation not given. Collection of samples fell on day 63 after the first vaccine or placebo injection. The shot given was an Ad26 vector that makes Wuhan-strain SARS-CoV-2 spike.

The starting material was peripheral blood, obtained in a trial of Ad26.COV2.S vaccine versus placebo. The chain recombines TRBV15 with TRBJ2-7, with TRBD1 matching over 8 bases. This receptor was taken from a person aged 18-65 years who received the Ad26.COV2.S COVID-19 vaccine or a placebo. CDR3 region: CATSREGTGSYEQYF. The CDR3 DNA follows: TGTGCCACCAGCAGAGAAGGGACAGGCTCCTACGAGCAGTACTTC.